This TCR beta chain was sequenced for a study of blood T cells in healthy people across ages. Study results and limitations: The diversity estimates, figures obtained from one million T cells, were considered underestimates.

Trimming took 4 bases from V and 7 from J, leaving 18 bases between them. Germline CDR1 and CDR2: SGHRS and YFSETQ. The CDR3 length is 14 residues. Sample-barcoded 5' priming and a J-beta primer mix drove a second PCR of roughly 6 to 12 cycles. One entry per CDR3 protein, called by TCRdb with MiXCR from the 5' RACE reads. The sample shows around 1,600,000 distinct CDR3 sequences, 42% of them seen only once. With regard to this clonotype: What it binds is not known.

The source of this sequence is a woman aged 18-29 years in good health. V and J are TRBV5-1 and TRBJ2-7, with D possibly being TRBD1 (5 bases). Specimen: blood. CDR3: CASSAGIIGFEQYF. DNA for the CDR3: TGCGCCAGCAGCGCAGGGATTATCGGGTTTGAGCAGTACTTC.